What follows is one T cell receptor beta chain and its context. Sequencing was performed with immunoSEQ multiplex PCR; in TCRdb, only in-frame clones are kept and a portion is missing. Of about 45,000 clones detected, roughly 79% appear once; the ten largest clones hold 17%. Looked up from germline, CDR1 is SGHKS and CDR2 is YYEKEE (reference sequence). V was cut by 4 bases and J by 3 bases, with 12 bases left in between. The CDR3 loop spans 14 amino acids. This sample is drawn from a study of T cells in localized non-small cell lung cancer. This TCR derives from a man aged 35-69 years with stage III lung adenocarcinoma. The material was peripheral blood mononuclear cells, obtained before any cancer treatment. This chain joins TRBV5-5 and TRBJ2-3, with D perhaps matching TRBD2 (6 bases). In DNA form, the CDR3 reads TGTGCCAGCAGCCCCTCCGGGGGTACAGATACGCAGTATTTT. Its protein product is CASSPSGGTDTQYF.